This TCR beta chain stems from a study of blood T cell repertoires in COVID-19. The wider study: In each case, the material was cDNA or gDNA derived from T cells, B-cell-depleted T cells, or PBMCs.

As handled by the study authors: Reference gene primer amplification in the assay estimated nucleated cell counts. The assay was immunoSEQ multiplex PCR, and TCRdb's table has in-frame clones only and misses some. That table gives V, J and clone size, and the DNA gave D and trimming. The table records approximately 160,000 clones, more than 75% of them present only once. Trimming removed 5 bases from V and 3 bases from J, with 11 bases in between. The CDR3 spans 13 residues. Germline V gene data show CDR1 as SGHRS and CDR2 as YFSETQ. Seattle patient enrollment occurred during active infection, with longitudinal follow-up thereafter.

The chain recombines TRBV5-1 with TRBJ1-1; the D gene is possibly TRBD1 (5 bases). The sequence was obtained from a woman between 55 and 75 years old with COVID-19, enrolled during active disease. Sample: peripheral blood. The CDR3 bases are TGCGCCAGCAGAGGGGCGGGAGACACTGAAGCTTTCTTT. This translates into CASRGAGDTEAFF.